The present TCR beta chain was sequenced within a study of STAT5B mutations in CD4+ large granular lymphocyte leukemia. This CDR3 is built from 14 residues. CDR1 and CDR2 from the germline V gene are SNHLY and FYNNEI. V gave up 6 bases and J gave up 7 bases; unmatched junction bases: 8. In the original processing: The detection floor for productive clonotype frequency was 2.59 x 10-5. TCRdb's table, derived via immunoSEQ multiplex PCR, lists solely in-frame clones and lacks some. Clonal size and the V and J genes are those of that table, whereas D and trimming came from the DNA. Of about 21,000 clones listed, roughly 77% were seen once; the top ten hold about 32%. As concerns this clone: Its antigen is as yet unknown.

Findings of the study overall: About 25% of private leukemic clonotypes occurred rarely in other patients' non-leukemic repertoires. Higher CD4+ than CD8+ T-LGLL clonality might reflect small sample size.

Sequencing input: CD4+ T cells from blood buffy coats. This chain uses TRBV2 with TRBJ1-2; 10 bases are a match to TRBD1. This TCR was recovered from a human donor in good health. CDR3 sequence (DNA): TGTGCCAGCAGGGGGGACAGGGGAACGGCTGGCTACACCTTC. Its translation: CASRGDRGTAGYTF.